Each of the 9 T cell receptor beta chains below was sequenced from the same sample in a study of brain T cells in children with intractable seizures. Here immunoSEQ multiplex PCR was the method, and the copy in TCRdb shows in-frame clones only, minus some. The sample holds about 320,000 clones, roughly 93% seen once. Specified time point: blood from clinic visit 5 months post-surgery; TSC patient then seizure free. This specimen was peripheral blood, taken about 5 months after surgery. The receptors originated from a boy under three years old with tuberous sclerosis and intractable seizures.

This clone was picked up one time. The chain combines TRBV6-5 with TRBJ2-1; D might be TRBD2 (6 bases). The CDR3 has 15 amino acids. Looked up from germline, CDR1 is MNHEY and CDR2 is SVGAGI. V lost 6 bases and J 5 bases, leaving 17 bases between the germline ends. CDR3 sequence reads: CASSESMAGHNEQFF. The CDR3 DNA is TGTGCCAGCAGCGAGAGCATGGCGGGACACAATGAGCAGTTCTTC.

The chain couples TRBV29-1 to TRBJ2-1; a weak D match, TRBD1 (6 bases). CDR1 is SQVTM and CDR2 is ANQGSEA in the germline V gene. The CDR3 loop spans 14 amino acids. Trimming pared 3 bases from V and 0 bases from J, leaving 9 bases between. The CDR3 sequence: CSVDGTLSYNEQFF. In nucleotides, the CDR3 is TGCAGCGTTGACGGGACACTCTCCTACAATGAGCAGTTCTTC.

CDR3 region: CASSIGVGYPSTDTQYF. Written as DNA, the CDR3 is TGTGCCAGTAGTATAGGGGTGGGCTACCCGAGCACAGATACGCAGTATTTT. This chain uses TRBV19 with TRBJ2-3; D gene unclear. Germline-derived CDR1 and CDR2 are LNHDA and SQIVND (reference sequence). CDR3 length: 17 residues. Trimming took off 1 base at V and 0 bases at J, with 14 bases between the two ends.

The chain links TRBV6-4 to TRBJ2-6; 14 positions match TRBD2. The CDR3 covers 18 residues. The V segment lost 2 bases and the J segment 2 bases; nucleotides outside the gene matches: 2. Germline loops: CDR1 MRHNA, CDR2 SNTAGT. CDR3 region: CASSDGTSGSTGANVLTF. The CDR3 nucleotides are TGTGCCAGCAGTGACGGGACTAGCGGGAGTACTGGGGCCAACGTCCTGACTTTC.

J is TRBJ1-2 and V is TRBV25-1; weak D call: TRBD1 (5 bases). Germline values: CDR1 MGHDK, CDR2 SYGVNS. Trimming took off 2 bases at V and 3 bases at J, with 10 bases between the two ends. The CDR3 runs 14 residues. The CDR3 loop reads CASSEGDGYYGYTF. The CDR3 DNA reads TGTGCCAGCAGTGAAGGGGACGGATACTATGGCTACACCTTC.

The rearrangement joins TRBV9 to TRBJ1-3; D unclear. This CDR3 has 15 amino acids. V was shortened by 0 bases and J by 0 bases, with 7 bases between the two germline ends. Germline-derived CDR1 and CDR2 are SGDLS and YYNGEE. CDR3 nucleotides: TGTGCCAGCAGCGTAGGGCAGGTCTCTGGAAACACCATATATTTT. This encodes CASSVGQVSGNTIYF.

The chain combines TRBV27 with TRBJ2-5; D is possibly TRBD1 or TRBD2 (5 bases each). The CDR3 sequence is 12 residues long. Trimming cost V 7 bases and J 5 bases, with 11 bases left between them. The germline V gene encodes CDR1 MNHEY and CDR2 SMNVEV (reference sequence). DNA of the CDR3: TGTGCCAGCATGGGACCGGGGGAGACCCAGTACTTC. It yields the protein CASMGPGETQYF.

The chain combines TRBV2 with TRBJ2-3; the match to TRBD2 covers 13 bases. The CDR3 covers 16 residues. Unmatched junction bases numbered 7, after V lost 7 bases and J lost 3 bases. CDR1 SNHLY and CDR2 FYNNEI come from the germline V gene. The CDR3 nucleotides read TGTGCCAGCACCCTAGGGACTAGCGGGGTGACAGATACGCAGTATTTT. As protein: CASTLGTSGVTDTQYF.

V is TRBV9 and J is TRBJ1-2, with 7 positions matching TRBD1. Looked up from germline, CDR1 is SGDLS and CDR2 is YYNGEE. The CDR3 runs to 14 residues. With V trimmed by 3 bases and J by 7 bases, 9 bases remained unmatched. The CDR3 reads CASSEGTAGVGYTF. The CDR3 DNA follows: TGTGCCAGCAGCGAGGGGACAGCGGGCGTTGGCTACACCTTC.